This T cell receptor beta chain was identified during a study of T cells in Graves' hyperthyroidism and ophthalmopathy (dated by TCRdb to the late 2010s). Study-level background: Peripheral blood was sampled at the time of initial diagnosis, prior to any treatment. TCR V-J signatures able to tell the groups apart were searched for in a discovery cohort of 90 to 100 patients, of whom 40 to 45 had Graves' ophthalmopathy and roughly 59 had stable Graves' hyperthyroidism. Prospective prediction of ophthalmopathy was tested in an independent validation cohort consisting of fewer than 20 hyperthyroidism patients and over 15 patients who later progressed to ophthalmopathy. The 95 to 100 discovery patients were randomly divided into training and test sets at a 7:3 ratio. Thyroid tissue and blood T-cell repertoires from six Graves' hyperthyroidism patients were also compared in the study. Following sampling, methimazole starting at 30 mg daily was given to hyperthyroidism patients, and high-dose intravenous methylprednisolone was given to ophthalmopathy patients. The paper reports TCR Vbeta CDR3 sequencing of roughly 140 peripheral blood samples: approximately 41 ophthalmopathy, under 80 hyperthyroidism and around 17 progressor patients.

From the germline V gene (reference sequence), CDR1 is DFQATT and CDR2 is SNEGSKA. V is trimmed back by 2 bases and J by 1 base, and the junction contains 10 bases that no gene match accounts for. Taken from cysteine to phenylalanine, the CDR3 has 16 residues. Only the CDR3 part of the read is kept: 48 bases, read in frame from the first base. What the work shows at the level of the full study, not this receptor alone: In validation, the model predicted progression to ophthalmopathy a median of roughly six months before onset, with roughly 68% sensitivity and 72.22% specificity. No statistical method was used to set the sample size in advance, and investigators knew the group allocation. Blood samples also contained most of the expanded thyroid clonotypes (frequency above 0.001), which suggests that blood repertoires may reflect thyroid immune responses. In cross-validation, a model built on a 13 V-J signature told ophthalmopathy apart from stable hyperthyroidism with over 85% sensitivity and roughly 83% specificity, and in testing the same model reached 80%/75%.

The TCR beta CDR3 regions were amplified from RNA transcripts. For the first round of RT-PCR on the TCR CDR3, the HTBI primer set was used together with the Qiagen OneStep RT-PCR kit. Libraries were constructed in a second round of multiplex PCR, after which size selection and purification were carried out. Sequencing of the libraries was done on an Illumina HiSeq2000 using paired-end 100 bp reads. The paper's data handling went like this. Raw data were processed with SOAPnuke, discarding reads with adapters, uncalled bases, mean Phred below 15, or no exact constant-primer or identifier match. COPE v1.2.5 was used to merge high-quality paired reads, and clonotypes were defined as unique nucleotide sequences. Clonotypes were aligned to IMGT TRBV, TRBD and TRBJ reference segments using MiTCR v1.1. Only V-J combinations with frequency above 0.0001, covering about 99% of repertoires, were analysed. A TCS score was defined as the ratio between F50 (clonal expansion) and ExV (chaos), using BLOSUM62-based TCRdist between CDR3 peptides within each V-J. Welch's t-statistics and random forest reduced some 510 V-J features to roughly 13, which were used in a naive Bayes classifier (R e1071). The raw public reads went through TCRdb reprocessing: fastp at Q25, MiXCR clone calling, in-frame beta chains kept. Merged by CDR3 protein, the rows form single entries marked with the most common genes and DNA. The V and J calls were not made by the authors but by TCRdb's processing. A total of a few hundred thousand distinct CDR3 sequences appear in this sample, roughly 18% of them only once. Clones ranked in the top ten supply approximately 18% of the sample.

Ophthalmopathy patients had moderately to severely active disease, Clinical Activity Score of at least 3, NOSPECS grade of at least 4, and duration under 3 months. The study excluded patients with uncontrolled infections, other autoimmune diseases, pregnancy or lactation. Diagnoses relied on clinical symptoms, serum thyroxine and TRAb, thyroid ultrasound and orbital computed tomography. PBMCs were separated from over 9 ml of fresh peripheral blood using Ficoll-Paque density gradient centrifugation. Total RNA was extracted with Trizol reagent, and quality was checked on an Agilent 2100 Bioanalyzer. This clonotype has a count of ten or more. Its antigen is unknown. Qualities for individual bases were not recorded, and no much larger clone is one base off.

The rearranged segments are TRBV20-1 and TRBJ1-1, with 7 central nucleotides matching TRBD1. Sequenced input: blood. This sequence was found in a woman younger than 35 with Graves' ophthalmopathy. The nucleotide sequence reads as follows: TGCAGTGCTAGATCCCCCCGGACAGGAGGGAACACTGAAGCTTTCTTT. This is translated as CSARSPRTGGNTEAFF.